This TCR beta chain originates from a study of T cell changes during pregnancy in multiple sclerosis. Profiled with immunoSEQ multiplex PCR; TCRdb holds only in-frame clones, not every one. Among some 110,000 clones listed, about 94% were seen once. The CDR3 is 16 residues long. V dropped 0 bases and J dropped 0 bases, with 12 bases sitting between them. CDR1 and CDR2 from the germline V gene are SGDLS and YYNGEE. Specimen: peripheral blood, collected in the third trimester of pregnancy. This TCR was recovered from a female donor with multiple sclerosis, enrolled in a pregnancy study. The rearrangement links TRBV9 to TRBJ2-5; D may be TRBD1 (6 bases). The CDR3 DNA sequence: TGTGCCAGCAGCGTAGCGGTACAGGGTCACCAAGAGACCCAGTACTTC. Encoded protein: CASSVAVQGHQETQYF.